What follows are 4 T cell receptor beta chains derived from one specimen sequenced in a study of blood T cell repertoires in COVID-19. Clones were read by immunoSEQ multiplex PCR, and TCRdb kept only the in-frame ones, dropping some. Counted here are under 300,000 clones, 89% occurring once; the ten biggest clones make up 1.7%. Sequenced sample: PBMCs or T cells enriched from blood (not recorded which). These TCRs come from a woman aged 40 to 50 who had recovered from COVID-19.

This sequence joins TRBV29-1 and TRBJ2-3, with D perhaps matching TRBD1 (6 bases). V was pared by 7 bases and J by 6 bases, with 20 bases between. Germline V lookup: CDR1 SQVTM, CDR2 ANQGSEA. The CDR3 has 14 residues. The CDR3 nucleotides are TGCAGCGCCGGGACACTGGAGGTGGGTGATACGCAGTATTTT. Residues: CSAGTLEVGDTQYF.

The chain has TRBV6-2 or TRBV6-3 and TRBJ1-2; 7 bases align to TRBD1. Germline values: CDR1 MNHEY, CDR2 SVGEGT. The CDR3 runs 14 residues. J gave up 0 bases and V 6 bases, and 4 bases lay outside the gene matches. The CDR3: CASSSTGANYGYTF. DNA of the CDR3: TGTGCCAGCAGCTCCACAGGGGCTAACTATGGCTACACCTTC.

The chain combines TRBV4-1 with TRBJ2-5; 10 bases line up with TRBD2. V lost 0 bases to trimming and J lost 4 bases; unmatched junction nucleotides: 11. This CDR3 has 18 amino acids. The germline CDR1 and CDR2 sequences are MGHRA and YSYEKL. The CDR3 DNA reads TGCGCCAGCAGCCAAGATCGTTTACTAGCGGGGATCGGAGAGACCCAGTACTTC. Its protein is CASSQDRLLAGIGETQYF.

V gene TRBV3-1 (or the pseudogene TRBV3-2) combines with J gene TRBJ2-1; TRBD2 matches at 11 bases. Losses at the gene ends were 5 bases for V and 6 bases for J; bases not matched to a gene: 18. The V gene's germline CDR1 is LGHDT and CDR2 YNNKEL (reference sequence). The CDR3 has 19 amino acids. The CDR3 sequence is CASSYGLAGTSRARNEQFF. CDR3 in DNA: TGTGCCAGCAGCTACGGACTAGCGGGTACCAGTCGAGCCCGCAATGAGCAGTTCTTC.